This is a list of T cell receptor beta chains from one sample in a study of T-cell reconstitution after alpha-beta-depleted transplantation in children. TCRdb called the PCR reads again in MiXCR, with one record for every CDR3 protein. The sample holds hundreds of thousands of distinct CDR3 sequences; 23% are singletons and the top ten take 13% to 15%. The sample was PBMCs, mostly from graft donor cells, taken 360 days after TCRalphabeta/CD19-depleted stem cell transplant. The receptors shown here come from a boy under two years old who had a stem cell transplant for acute myeloid leukemia, so the T cells may come from the graft donor. CDR3s include the opening cysteine and the closing phenylalanine or tryptophan. D genes are given only for firm matches. Rows give clone size only sometimes, using once, few, many, or a class for an expanded clone.

abundance,d_gene,v_gene,j_gene,CDR3aa,CDR3nt
few,TRBD1,TRBV29-1,TRBJ1-1,CSVGDREDTEAFF,TGCAGCGTTGGAGACAGGGAGGACACTGAAGCTTTCTTT
-,TRBD1,TRBV12-3/TRBV12-4,TRBJ1-5,CASREEDRANLYSNQPQHF,TGTGCCAGCAGGGAGGAGGACAGGGCGAACCTTTATAGCAATCAGCCCCAGCATTTT
-,TRBD1,TRBV7-3,TRBJ1-1,CASSLTGDNTEAFF,TGTGCCAGCAGCCTGACAGGGGACAACACTGAAGCTTTCTTT
-,TRBD1,TRBV20-1,TRBJ2-1,CSAHGQAKHNEQFF,TGCAGTGCTCATGGACAGGCCAAACACAATGAGCAGTTCTTC
-,-,TRBV18,TRBJ2-5,CASSPQGLGQETQYF,TGTGCCAGCTCACCACAGGGATTGGGCCAAGAGACCCAGTACTTC
many,-,TRBV20-1,TRBJ1-5,CSARSGQGLLSNQPQHF,TGCAGTGCTAGATCGGGACAAGGGCTACTTAGCAATCAGCCCCAGCATTTT
-,-,TRBV5-5,TRBJ2-1,CASSSGHGLPTDEQFF,TGTGCCAGCAGCTCGGGACATGGACTCCCTACCGATGAGCAGTTCTTC
once,TRBD1,TRBV4-3,TRBJ2-7,CASSQGTGGGNEQYF,TGCGCCAGCAGCCAAGGGACAGGGGGAGGAAACGAGCAGTACTTC
few,TRBD2,TRBV20-1,TRBJ2-7,CSARMVAGYEQYF,TGCAGTGCTAGGATGGTAGCGGGGTACGAGCAGTACTTC
-,-,TRBV24-1,TRBJ1-2,CATSPPGNYGYTF,TGTGCCACCAGCCCCCCAGGGAACTATGGCTACACCTTC
-,-,TRBV20-1,TRBJ1-5,CSAPRGARNQPQHF,TGCAGTGCCCCAAGGGGGGCGAGGAATCAGCCCCAGCATTTT
many,-,TRBV20-1,TRBJ1-1,CSAYRVMNTEAFF,TGCAGTGCTTACAGGGTTATGAACACTGAAGCTTTCTTT
many,TRBD2,TRBV3-1,TRBJ2-3,CASSQNSGGVADTQYF,TGTGCCAGCAGCCAAAACAGCGGGGGAGTCGCAGATACGCAGTATTTT
-,-,TRBV7-2,TRBJ1-1,CASSLGPSTEAFF,TGTGCCAGCAGCTTAGGGCCGAGCACTGAAGCTTTCTTT
many,-,TRBV6-5,TRBJ2-1,CASSYSRKSGNEQFF,TGTGCCAGCAGTTACTCAAGGAAATCCGGCAATGAGCAGTTCTTC
-,-,TRBV18,TRBJ1-1,CASSPPPHQGWTNTEAFF,TGTGCCAGCTCACCACCTCCCCATCAGGGATGGACAAACACTGAAGCTTTCTTT
-,TRBD1,TRBV18,TRBJ1-2,CASSLTRGTGNYGYTF,TGTGCCAGCTCACTTACCCGAGGGACAGGGAACTATGGCTACACCTTC
few,-,TRBV20-1,TRBJ1-1,CSDMGTEAFF,TGCAGTGATATGGGGACTGAAGCTTTCTTT
-,-,TRBV5-5,TRBJ1-2,CASSLSAAYGYTF,TGTGCCAGCAGCTTGTCGGCAGCCTATGGCTACACCTTC
many,-,TRBV20-1,TRBJ2-7,CSASSREYEQYF,TGCAGTGCTAGTTCCAGGGAGTACGAGCAGTACTTC
few,-,TRBV20-1,TRBJ2-1,CSAQRQDYYNEQFF,TGCAGTGCCCAAAGACAGGATTACTACAATGAGCAGTTCTTC
many,TRBD2,TRBV6-2/TRBV6-3,TRBJ2-2,CASSYPSGGRGELFF,TGTGCCAGCAGTTATCCTAGCGGGGGCCGCGGGGAGCTGTTTTTT